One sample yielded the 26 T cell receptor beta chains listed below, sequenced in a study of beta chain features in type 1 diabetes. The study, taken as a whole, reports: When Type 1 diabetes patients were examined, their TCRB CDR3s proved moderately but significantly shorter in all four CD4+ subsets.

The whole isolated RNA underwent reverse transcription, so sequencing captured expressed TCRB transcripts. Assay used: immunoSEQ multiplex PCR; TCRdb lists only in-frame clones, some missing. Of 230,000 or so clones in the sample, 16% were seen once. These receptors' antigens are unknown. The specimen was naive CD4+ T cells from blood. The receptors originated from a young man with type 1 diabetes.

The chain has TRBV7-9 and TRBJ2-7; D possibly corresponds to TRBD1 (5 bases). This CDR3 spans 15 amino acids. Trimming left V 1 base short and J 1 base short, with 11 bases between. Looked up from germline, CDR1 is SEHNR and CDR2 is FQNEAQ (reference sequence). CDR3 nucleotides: TGTGCCAGCAGCTTAGTGACAGCGACTTCCTACGAGCAGTACTTC. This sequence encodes CASSLVTATSYEQYF.

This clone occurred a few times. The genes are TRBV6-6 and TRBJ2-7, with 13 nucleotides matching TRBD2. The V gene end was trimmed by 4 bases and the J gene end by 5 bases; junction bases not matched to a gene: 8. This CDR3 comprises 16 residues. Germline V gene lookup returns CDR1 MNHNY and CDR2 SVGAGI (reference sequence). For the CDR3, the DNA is TGTGCCAGCAGTTCACTAGCGGGAGGGCCTCACAACGAGCAGTACTTC. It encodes CASSSLAGGPHNEQYF.

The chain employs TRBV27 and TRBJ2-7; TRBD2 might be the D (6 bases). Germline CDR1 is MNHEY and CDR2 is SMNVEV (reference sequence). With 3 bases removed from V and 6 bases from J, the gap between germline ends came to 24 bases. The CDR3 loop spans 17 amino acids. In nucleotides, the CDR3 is TGTGCCAGCAGTTTTGGGCAGGGAGGCTACAGGTTGGGCGAGCAGTACTTC. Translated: CASSFGQGGYRLGEQYF.

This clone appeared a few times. The CDR3 loop is CASSRDSGHNEQFF. Here the CDR3 DNA reads TGTGCCAGCAGCCGGGACAGTGGCCACAATGAGCAGTTCTTC. This rearrangement joins TRBV7-2 to TRBJ2-1, with 7 positions matching TRBD1. V trimming: 5 bases; J trimming: 5 bases; junction bases outside the gene matches: 6. Germline V gene data show CDR1 as SGHTA and CDR2 as FQGNSA. This CDR3 spans 14 amino acids. Combining the CDR3 with reference TRBV7-2 and TRBJ2-1 gives the whole variable domain GAGVSQSPSNKVTEKGKDVELRCDPISGHTALYWYRQSLGQGLEFLIYFQGNSAPDKSGLPSDRFSAERTGGSVSTLTIQRTQQEDSAVYLCASSRDSGHNEQFFGPGTRLTVL.

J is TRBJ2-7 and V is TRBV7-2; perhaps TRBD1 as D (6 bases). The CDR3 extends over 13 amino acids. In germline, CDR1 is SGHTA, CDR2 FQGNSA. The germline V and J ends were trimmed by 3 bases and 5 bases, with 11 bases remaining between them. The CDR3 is CASSFRQEDEQYF. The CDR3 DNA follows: TGTGCCAGCAGCTTCCGACAGGAGGACGAGCAGTACTTC. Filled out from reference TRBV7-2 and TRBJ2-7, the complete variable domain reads GAGVSQSPSNKVTEKGKDVELRCDPISGHTALYWYRQSLGQGLEFLIYFQGNSAPDKSGLPSDRFSAERTGGSVSTLTIQRTQQEDSAVYLCASSFRQEDEQYFGPGTRLTVT.

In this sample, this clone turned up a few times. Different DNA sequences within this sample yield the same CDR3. CDR3 DNA sequence: TGCAGCGTTGCGGGGGGGAGCTCCTACAATGAGCAGTTCTTC. Encoded protein: CSVAGGSSYNEQFF. The chain couples TRBV29-1 to TRBJ2-1, with 8 bases aligning to TRBD2. Germline lookup yields CDR1 SQVTM and CDR2 ANQGSEA. J gave up 0 bases and V 4 bases, and 2 bases lay outside the gene matches. The CDR3 loop spans 14 amino acids.

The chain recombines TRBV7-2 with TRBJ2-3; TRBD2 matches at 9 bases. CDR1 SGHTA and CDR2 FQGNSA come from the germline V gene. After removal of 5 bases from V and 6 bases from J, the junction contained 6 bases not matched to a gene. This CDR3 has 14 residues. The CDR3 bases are TGTGCCAGCAGCCCCCTAGCGGGATCGGATACGCAGTATTTT. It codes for CASSPLAGSDTQYF.

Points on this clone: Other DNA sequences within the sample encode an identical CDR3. CDR3 residues: CASSPGHEQYF. CDR3 DNA: TGTGCCAGCTCCCCAGGGCACGAGCAGTACTTC. The chain is built from TRBV18 and TRBJ2-7; perhaps TRBD1 as D (5 bases). The V gene's germline CDR1 is KGHSH and CDR2 LQKENI. This CDR3 comprises 11 residues. V lost 6 bases to trimming and J lost 5 bases, with 8 bases between them.

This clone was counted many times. CDR3 nucleotides: TGTGCCAGCAGCGTAGCCGGGGCCAACGTCCTGACTTTC. Encoded protein: CASSVAGANVLTF. The chain has TRBV9 and TRBJ2-6; D gene uncertain. Germline CDR1 is SGDLS and CDR2 is YYNGEE. The CDR3 sequence is 13 residues long. The V and J ends lost 0 bases and 4 bases respectively, with 2 bases between them.

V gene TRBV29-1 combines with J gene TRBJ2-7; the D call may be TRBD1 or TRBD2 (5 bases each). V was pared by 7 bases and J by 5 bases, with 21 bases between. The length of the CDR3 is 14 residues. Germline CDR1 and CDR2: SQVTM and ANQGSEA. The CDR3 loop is CSAISGTDGDEQYF. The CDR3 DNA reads TGCAGCGCCATATCCGGGACGGATGGCGACGAGCAGTACTTC.

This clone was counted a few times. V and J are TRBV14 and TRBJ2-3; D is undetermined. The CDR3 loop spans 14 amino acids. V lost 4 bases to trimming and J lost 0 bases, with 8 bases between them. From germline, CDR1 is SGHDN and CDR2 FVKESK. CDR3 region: CASSLRKSTDTQYF. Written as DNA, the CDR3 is TGTGCCAGCAGCCTGAGAAAGAGCACAGATACGCAGTATTTT.

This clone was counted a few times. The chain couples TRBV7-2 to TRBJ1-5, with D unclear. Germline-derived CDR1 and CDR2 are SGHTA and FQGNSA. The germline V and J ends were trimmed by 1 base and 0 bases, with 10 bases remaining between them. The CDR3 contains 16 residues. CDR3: CASSLVGGYSNQPQHF. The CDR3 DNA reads TGTGCCAGCAGCTTAGTGGGAGGTTATAGCAATCAGCCCCAGCATTTT.

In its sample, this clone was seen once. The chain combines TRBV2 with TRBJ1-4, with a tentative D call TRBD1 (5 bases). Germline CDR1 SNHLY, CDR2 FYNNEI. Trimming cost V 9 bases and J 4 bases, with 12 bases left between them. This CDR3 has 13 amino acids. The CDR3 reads CARKTVLNEKLFF. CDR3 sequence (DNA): TGTGCCAGAAAGACAGTTCTTAATGAAAAACTGTTTTTT.

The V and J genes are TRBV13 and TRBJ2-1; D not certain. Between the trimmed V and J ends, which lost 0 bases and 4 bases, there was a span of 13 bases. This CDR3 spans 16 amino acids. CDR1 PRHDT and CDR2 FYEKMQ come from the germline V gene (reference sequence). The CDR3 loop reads CASSLGRLEPYNEQFF. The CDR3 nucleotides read TGTGCCAGCAGCTTAGGTCGTCTCGAACCTTACAATGAGCAGTTCTTC.

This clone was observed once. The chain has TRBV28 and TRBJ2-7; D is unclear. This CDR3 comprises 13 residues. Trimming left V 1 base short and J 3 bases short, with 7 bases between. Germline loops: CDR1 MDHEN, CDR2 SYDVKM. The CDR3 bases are TGTGCCAGCAGTTTATTGGGCTACTACGAGCAGTACTTC. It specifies CASSLLGYYEQYF.

CDR3 in amino acids: CASSLVPDTQYF. The DNA for the CDR3 is TGTGCCAGCAGCTTAGTCCCAGATACGCAGTATTTT. The rearrangement joins TRBV7-9 to TRBJ2-3, with no clear D. Germline CDR1 is SEHNR and CDR2 is FQNEAQ (reference sequence). The CDR3 length is 12 residues. The V and J ends lost 1 base and 4 bases respectively, with 3 bases between them. Supplemented by reference TRBV7-9 and TRBJ2-3, the full variable domain reads DTGVSQNPRHKITKRGQNVTFRCDPISEHNRLYWYRQTLGQGPEFLTYFQNEAQLEKSRLLSDRFSAERPKGSFSTLEIQRTEQGDSAMYLCASSLVPDTQYFGPGTRLTVL.

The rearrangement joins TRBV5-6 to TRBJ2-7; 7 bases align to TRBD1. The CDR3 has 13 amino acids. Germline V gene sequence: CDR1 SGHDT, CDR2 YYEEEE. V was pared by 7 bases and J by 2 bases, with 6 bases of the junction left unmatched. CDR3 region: CASGNRGTYEQYF. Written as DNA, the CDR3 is TGTGCCAGCGGGAACAGGGGCACCTACGAGCAGTACTTC.

This CDR3 is CSARVGSDYGYTF. As DNA, the CDR3 is TGCAGCGCGAGGGTGGGATCGGACTATGGCTACACCTTC. This rearrangement joins TRBV29-1 to TRBJ1-2, with D hard to call. The germline V gene has CDR1 SQVTM and CDR2 ANQGSEA. This CDR3 comprises 13 residues. V was shortened by 7 bases and J by 3 bases, with 15 bases between the two germline ends.

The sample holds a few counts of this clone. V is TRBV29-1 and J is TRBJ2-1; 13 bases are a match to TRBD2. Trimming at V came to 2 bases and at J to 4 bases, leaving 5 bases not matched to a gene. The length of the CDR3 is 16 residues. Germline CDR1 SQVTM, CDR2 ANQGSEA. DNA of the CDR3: TGCAGCGTTGAAAAAGGGACTAGCGGGACTTACAATGAGCAGTTCTTC. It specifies CSVEKGTSGTYNEQFF.

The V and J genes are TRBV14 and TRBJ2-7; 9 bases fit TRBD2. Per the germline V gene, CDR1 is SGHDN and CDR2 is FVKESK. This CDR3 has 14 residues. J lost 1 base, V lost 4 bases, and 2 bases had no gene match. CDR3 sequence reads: CASSLAGVSYEQYF. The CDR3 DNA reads TGTGCCAGCAGCCTAGCGGGAGTATCCTACGAGCAGTACTTC.

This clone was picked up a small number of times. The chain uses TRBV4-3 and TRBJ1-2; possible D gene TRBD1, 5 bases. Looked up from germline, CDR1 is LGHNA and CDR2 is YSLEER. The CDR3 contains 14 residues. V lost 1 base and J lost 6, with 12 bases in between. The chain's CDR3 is CASSQGRGGDGYTF. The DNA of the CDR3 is TGCGCCAGCAGCCAAGGAAGGGGTGGTGATGGCTACACCTTC.

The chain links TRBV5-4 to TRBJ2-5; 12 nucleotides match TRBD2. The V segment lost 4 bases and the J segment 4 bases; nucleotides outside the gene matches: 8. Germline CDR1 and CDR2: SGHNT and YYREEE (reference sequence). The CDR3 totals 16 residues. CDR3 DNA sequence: TGTGCCAGCAGCATACCGACTAGCGGGAGACGAGAGACCCAGTACTTC. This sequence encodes CASSIPTSGRRETQYF.

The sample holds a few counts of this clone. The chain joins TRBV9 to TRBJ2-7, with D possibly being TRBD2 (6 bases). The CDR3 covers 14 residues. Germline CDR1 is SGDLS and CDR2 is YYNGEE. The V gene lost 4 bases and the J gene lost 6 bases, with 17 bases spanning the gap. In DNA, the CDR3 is TGTGCCAGCAGCTTCGGGACTTCGATGGGCGAGCAGTACTTC. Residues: CASSFGTSMGEQYF.

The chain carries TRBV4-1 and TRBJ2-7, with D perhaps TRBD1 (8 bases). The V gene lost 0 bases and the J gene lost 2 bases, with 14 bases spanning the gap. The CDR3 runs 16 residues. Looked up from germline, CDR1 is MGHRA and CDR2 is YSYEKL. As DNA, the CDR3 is TGCGCCAGCAGCCAAGAAGCGGGACAGGTCCCCTACGAGCAGTACTTC. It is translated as CASSQEAGQVPYEQYF.

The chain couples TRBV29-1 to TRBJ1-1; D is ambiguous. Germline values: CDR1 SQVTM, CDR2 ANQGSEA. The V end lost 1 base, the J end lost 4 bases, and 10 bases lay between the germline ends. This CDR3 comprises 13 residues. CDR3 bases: TGCAGCGTTGAAGGGACGGAAGGCACTGAAGCTTTCTTT. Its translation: CSVEGTEGTEAFF.

The CDR3 region has the DNA TGTGCCAGCAGCGCAGTCTTCCACGAGCAGTACTTC. Its translation is CASSAVFHEQYF. This chain connects TRBV28 to TRBJ2-7; no definite D call. Trimming took off 6 bases at V and 5 bases at J, with 11 bases between the two ends. CDR3 length equals 12 residues. The germline V gene has CDR1 MDHEN and CDR2 SYDVKM.